Below are 8 T cell receptor beta chains sequenced from a single sample in a study. TCRdb re-called the reads with MiXCR, one entry per CDR3 protein. The repertoire holds about 5,800 distinct CDR3 sequences, with approximately 10% as singletons. The specimen was CD4+ T cells from synovial fluid. These receptors came from a human donor with rheumatoid arthritis.

By frequency in the sample, this clonotype is medium-sized. This sequence joins TRBV11-2 and TRBJ2-3, with 10 bases aligning to TRBD2. Germline V gives CDR1 SGHAT, CDR2 FQNNGV. The junction had 9 bases not matched to a gene; V was cut back by 5 bases and J by 4 bases. CDR3 length equals 16 residues. The CDR3 nucleotides are TGTGCCAGCAGCCCCCCGGGGACTAGCGTGCCAGATACGCAGTATTTT. Amino acids: CASSPPGTSVPDTQYF. The full variable domain, in which reference TRBV11-2 and TRBJ2-3 provide the parts outside the CDR3, is EAGVAQSPRYKIIEKRQSVAFWCNPISGHATLYWYQQILGQGPKLLIQFQNNGVVDDSQLPKDRFSAERLKGVDSTLKIQPAKLEDSAVYLCASSPPGTSVPDTQYFGPGTRLTVL.

This clonotype is classed as large. The chain is built from TRBV7-2 and TRBJ2-1; 14 bases line up with TRBD2. This CDR3 comprises 17 residues. The germline CDR1 and CDR2 sequences are SGHTA and FQGNSA. V lost 5 bases to trimming and J lost 6 bases; unmatched junction nucleotides: 9. CDR3 sequence: CASSKPGTSGSFNEQFF. The CDR3 DNA sequence: TGTGCCAGCAGCAAACCCGGGACTAGCGGGAGTTTCAATGAGCAGTTCTTC.

This clonotype was counted ten times or more. The rearrangement uses TRBV2 and TRBJ2-1; TRBD1 agrees at 8 bases. Germline lookup yields CDR1 SNHLY and CDR2 FYNNEI. CDR3 size: 14 residues. Trimming took 6 bases from V and 7 from J; bases not matched to a gene: 8. CDR3 region: CASRGQGERNEQFF. CDR3 DNA: TGTGCCAGCAGAGGACAGGGAGAAAGGAATGAGCAGTTCTTC. The full variable domain, completed using reference TRBV2 and TRBJ2-1, is EPEVTQTPSHQVTQMGQEVILRCVPISNHLYFYWYRQILGQKVEFLVSFYNNEISEKSEIFDDQFSVERPDGSNFTLKIRSTKLEDSAMYFCASRGQGERNEQFFGPGTRLTVL.

Within the sample, this clonotype is medium-sized. This chain connects TRBV6-1 to TRBJ2-7; TRBD1 is a possible D gene (6 bases). CDR3 length equals 14 residues. V lost 7 bases, J lost 6 bases, and 19 bases lay in between. CDR1 is MNHNS and CDR2 is SASEGT in the germline V gene. The CDR3: CASTSGTSGREQYF. In DNA, the CDR3 is TGTGCCAGCACTTCCGGGACATCGGGGCGCGAGCAGTACTTC.

Sample share makes this clonotype medium-sized. This sequence joins TRBV7-3 and TRBJ1-1; D call uncertain. The CDR3 is made up of 15 amino acids. The V gene's germline CDR1 is SGHTA and CDR2 FQGTGA. The V and J ends lost 4 bases and 5 bases respectively, with 17 bases between them. CDR3 loop: CASSSGGVVRTEAFF. CDR3 DNA sequence: TGTGCCAGCAGCTCGGGTGGGGTTGTCAGGACTGAAGCTTTCTTT.

This clonotype was observed many times. This chain links TRBV2 with TRBJ2-2; 10 nucleotides agree with TRBD2. This CDR3 comprises 15 residues. The V and J ends lost 6 bases and 6 bases, in that order; junction bases with no gene match: 7. The germline V gene has CDR1 SNHLY and CDR2 FYNNEI. As DNA, the CDR3 is TGTGCCAGCAGATCCGGGACTAGCGTGGCCGGGGAGCTGTTTTTT. Translation: CASRSGTSVAGELFF.

By share, this clonotype counts as medium-sized. This rearrangement joins TRBV3-1 to TRBJ2-5; D gene unclear. The CDR3 has 15 amino acids. V was pared by 1 base and J by 1 base, with 10 bases between. CDR1 is LGHDT, CDR2 YNNKEL, per germline (reference sequence). The CDR3 is CASSQGSGSQETQYF. The CDR3, as DNA: TGTGCCAGCAGCCAAGGTTCCGGGTCCCAAGAGACCCAGTACTTC.

This clonotype is deemed medium-sized. The CDR3 DNA is TGCAGTGCTGGATCAGCCCAGCGGGCCCCCAGAAATGAGCAGTTCTTC. Encoded protein: CSAGSAQRAPRNEQFF. The chain recombines TRBV20-1 with TRBJ2-1; TRBD2 might be the D (6 bases). V lost 5 bases and J 7 bases, leaving 24 bases between the germline ends. The CDR3 is made up of 16 amino acids. The germline V gene has CDR1 DFQATT and CDR2 SNEGSKA (reference sequence).